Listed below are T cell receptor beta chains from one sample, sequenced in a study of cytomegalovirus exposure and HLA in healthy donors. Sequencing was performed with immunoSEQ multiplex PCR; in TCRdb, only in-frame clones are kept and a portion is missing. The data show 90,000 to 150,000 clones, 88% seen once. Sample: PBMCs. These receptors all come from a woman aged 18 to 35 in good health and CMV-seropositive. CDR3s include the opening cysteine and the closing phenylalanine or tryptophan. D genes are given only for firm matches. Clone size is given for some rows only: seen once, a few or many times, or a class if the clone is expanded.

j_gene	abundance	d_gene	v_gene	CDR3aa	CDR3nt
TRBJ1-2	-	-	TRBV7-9	CASSLQSPTLNYGYTF	TGTGCCAGCAGTCTACAGAGCCCCACTCTTAACTATGGCTACACCTTC
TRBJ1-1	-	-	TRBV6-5	CASSIRGTEAFF	TGTGCCAGCAGTATTAGGGGAACTGAAGCTTTCTTT
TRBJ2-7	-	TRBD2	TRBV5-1	CASSVSGVSYEQYF	TGCGCCAGCAGCGTTAGCGGGGTCTCCTACGAGCAGTACTTC
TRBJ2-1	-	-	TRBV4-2	CASSAQDEQFF	TGTGCCAGCAGCGCCCAGGATGAGCAGTTCTTC
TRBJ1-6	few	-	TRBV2	CASSDRGSNNSPLHF	TGTGCCAGCAGCGACCGGGGGTCCAATAATTCACCCCTCCACTTT
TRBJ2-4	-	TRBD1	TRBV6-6	CASSSPGSTGGAVLF	TGTGCCAGCAGTTCACCGGGTAGCACAGGGGGCGCGGTCCTCTTC
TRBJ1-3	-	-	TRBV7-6	CASSQGIQGISGNTIYF	TGTGCCAGCAGCCAAGGAATACAGGGTATCTCTGGAAACACCATATATTTT
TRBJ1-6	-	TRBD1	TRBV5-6	CASSTGQVLLGNSPLHF	TGTGCCAGCAGCACCGGACAGGTCCTCCTGGGGAATTCACCCCTCCACTTT
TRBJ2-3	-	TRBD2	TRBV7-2	CASSLALSGRGTDTQYF	TGTGCCAGCAGCTTAGCCCTTAGCGGGAGAGGCACAGATACGCAGTATTTT
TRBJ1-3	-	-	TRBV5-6	CASNRRQISGNTIYF	TGTGCCAGCAACCGGCGGCAAATCTCTGGAAACACCATATATTTT
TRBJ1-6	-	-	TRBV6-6	CASRKTGDSYNSPLHF	TGTGCCAGCAGAAAGACGGGGGACTCCTATAATTCACCCCTCCACTTT
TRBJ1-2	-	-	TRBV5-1	CASSLKGGYGYTF	TGCGCCAGCAGCTTAAAAGGGGGCTATGGCTACACCTTC
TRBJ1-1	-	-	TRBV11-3	CASSLEGGTEAFF	TGTGCCAGCAGCTTAGAAGGGGGAACTGAAGCTTTCTTT
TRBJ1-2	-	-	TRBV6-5	CASSYHLGLLDGYTF	TGTGCCAGCAGTTACCATCTTGGACTGCTAGATGGCTACACCTTC
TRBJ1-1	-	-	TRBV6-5	CASSQRRDMNTEAFF	TGTGCCAGCAGCCAACGAAGAGACATGAACACTGAAGCTTTCTTT
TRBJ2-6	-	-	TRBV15	CATSRDNSGANVLTF	TGTGCCACCAGCAGAGACAACTCTGGGGCCAACGTCCTGACTTTC
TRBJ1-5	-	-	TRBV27	CATGEGLVSGQPQHF	TGTGCCACCGGTGAAGGGCTAGTATCAGGGCAGCCCCAGCATTTT
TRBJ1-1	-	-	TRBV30	CAWVLENTEAFF	TGTGCCTGGGTATTAGAGAACACTGAAGCTTTCTTT
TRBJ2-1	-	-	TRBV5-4	CASSPSGSPYNEQFF	TGTGCCAGCAGCCCGAGCGGGTCTCCCTACAATGAGCAGTTCTTC
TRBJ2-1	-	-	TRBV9	CASSAGGPGGRFF	TGTGCCAGCAGCGCCGGAGGGCCCGGGGGACGGTTCTTC
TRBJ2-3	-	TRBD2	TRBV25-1	CASSDSGGITDTQYF	TGTGCCAGCAGTGACTCCGGGGGGATCACAGATACGCAGTATTTT
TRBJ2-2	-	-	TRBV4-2	CASSQGGAGLGSGELFF	TGTGCCAGCAGCCAAGGAGGAGCCGGGTTGGGTTCCGGGGAGCTGTTTTTT
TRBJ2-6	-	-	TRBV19	CASSPLGVGANVLTF	TGTGCCAGTAGCCCCTTGGGAGTAGGGGCCAACGTCCTGACTTTC
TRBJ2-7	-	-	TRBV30	CAWSFTAGAYEQYF	TGTGCCTGGAGTTTTACCGCAGGGGCCTACGAGCAGTACTTC
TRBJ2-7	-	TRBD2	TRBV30	CAWSLASGSILGHEQYF	TGTGCCTGGAGTCTCGCTAGCGGGAGCATATTAGGCCACGAGCAGTACTTC
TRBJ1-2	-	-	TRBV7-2	CASQGTNYGYTF	TGTGCCAGCCAGGGTACGAACTATGGCTACACCTTC
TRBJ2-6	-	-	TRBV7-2	CASSRGFGGANVLTF	TGTGCCAGCAGCAGAGGATTTGGAGGGGCCAACGTCCTGACTTTC
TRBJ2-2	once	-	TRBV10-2	CASSEVRNTGELFF	TGCGCCAGCAGTGAGGTCAGGAACACCGGGGAGCTGTTTTTT
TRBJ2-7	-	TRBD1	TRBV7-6	CASSQNAPGQGIDEQYF	TGTGCCAGCAGCCAGAATGCCCCGGGACAGGGGATTGACGAGCAGTACTTC
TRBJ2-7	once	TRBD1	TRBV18	CASSPRTGGPYEQYF	TGTGCCAGCTCACCCCGGACAGGGGGTCCCTACGAGCAGTACTTC
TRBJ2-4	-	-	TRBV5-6	CASSKPTGRWVNIQYF	TGTGCCAGCAGCAAACCTACAGGGAGATGGGTAAACATTCAGTACTTC
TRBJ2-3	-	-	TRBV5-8	CASSLDRGTDTQYF	TGTGCCAGCAGCTTGGACAGGGGCACAGATACGCAGTATTTT
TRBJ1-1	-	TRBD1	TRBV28	CASNPTGGGRGTEAFF	TGTGCCAGCAACCCGACAGGGGGCGGGAGGGGCACTGAAGCTTTCTTT
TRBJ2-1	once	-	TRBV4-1	CASSQGRTGLGYNEQFF	TGCGCCAGCAGCCAAGGCCGAACGGGACTGGGGTACAATGAGCAGTTCTTC
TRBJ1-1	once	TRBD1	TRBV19	CASGDRVGTEAFF	TGTGCCAGTGGGGACAGGGTTGGCACTGAAGCTTTCTTT
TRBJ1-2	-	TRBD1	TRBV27	CASSSKTGVYGYTF	TGTGCCAGCAGTTCTAAAACAGGGGTCTATGGCTACACCTTC
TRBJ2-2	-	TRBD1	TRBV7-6	CASSSGTGGTGELFF	TGTGCCAGCAGCTCCGGGACAGGGGGCACCGGGGAGCTGTTTTTT
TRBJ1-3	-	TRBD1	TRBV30	CAWSPGGSGNTIYF	TGTGCCTGGAGTCCAGGGGGCTCTGGAAACACCATATATTTT
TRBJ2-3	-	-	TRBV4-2	CASSLGTYTDTQYF	TGTGCCAGCAGCCTCGGGACTTACACAGATACGCAGTATTTT
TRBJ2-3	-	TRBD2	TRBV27	CASSLSRLAGVSDTQYF	TGTGCCAGCAGTTTATCCCGGCTAGCGGGAGTCTCAGATACGCAGTATTTT
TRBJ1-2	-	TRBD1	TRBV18	CASSPWGQGGYGYTF	TGTGCCAGCTCACCTTGGGGACAGGGTGGCTATGGCTACACCTTC
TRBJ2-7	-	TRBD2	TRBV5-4	CASSLNLAGVGEQYF	TGTGCCAGCAGCTTGAACCTAGCGGGGGTTGGCGAGCAGTACTTC
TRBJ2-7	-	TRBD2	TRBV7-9	CASSVQRGSASEQYF	TGTGCCAGCAGCGTCCAGCGGGGAAGTGCCTCGGAGCAGTACTTC
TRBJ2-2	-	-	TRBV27	CASRRQGSNGELFF	TGTGCCAGCAGGCGGCAGGGATCGAACGGGGAGCTGTTTTTT
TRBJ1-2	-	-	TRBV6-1	CASRQPGIGGYTF	TGTGCCAGCAGACAACCAGGGATTGGTGGCTACACCTTC
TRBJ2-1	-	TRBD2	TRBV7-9	CASSLRTSGVVEQFF	TGTGCCAGCAGCTTACGAACTAGCGGGGTAGTGGAGCAGTTCTTC
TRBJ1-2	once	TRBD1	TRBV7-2	CASSLDWTGVYGYTF	TGTGCCAGCAGCTTAGACTGGACAGGGGTTTATGGCTACACCTTC
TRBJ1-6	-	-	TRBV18	CASSPNRDNSPLHF	TGTGCCAGCTCACCAAACAGGGACAATTCACCCCTCCACTTT
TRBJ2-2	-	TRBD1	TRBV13	CASSLGGQGTTGELFF	TGTGCCAGCAGCTTAGGCGGACAGGGTACTACCGGGGAGCTGTTTTTT
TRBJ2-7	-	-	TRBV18	CASSPPGRAGKYEQYF	TGTGCCAGCTCACCACCGGGCCGCGCAGGGAAATACGAGCAGTACTTC